Following are 17 T cell receptor beta chains from one sample sequenced in a study of blood T cell repertoires in COVID-19. This table comes from immunoSEQ multiplex PCR, and its TCRdb copy is limited to in-frame clones, with some not included. Of 200,000 to 250,000 clones listed, roughly 80% are singletons. Sequenced sample: peripheral blood. All receptors come from a woman in her 70s with acute or convalescent COVID-19.

This clone was counted only a few times. The J gene is TRBJ2-2, the V gene TRBV3-1 (or the pseudogene TRBV3-2); maybe TRBD1 (5 bases). The germline CDR1 and CDR2 sequences are LGHDT and YNNKEL (reference sequence). V was cut by 5 bases and J by 6 bases, with 16 bases left in between. The length of the CDR3 is 15 residues. The CDR3 here is CASSFRISGPGELFF. The CDR3 DNA reads as TGTGCCAGCAGCTTCCGTATATCAGGGCCCGGGGAGCTGTTTTTT.

The rearrangement uses TRBV19 and TRBJ1-2; 8 bases fit TRBD1. Germline lookup yields CDR1 LNHDA and CDR2 SQIVND (reference sequence). Unmatched junction bases numbered 18, after V lost 2 bases and J lost 7 bases. This CDR3 comprises 18 residues. The CDR3 sequence: CASSITRGRGQDIGGYTF. The DNA for the CDR3 is TGTGCCAGTAGTATAACCCGAGGGAGGGGACAGGACATCGGTGGCTACACCTTC.

This clone was seen a single time. This chain uses TRBV5-1 with TRBJ1-6; no clear D gene. Per the germline V gene, CDR1 is SGHRS and CDR2 is YFSETQ. The CDR3 is made up of 15 amino acids. V lost 1 base to trimming and J lost 7 bases, with 12 bases between them. The CDR3 nucleotides read TGCGCCAGCAGCTTGCGCGGAGGGTTAAATTCACCCCTCCACTTT. Its translation: CASSLRGGLNSPLHF.

The chain links TRBV6-2 or TRBV6-3 to TRBJ2-6, with a weak D call TRBD2 (7 bases). Germline assignment: CDR1 MNHEY and CDR2 SVGEGT. This CDR3 is 19 amino acids long. Deletions cut 2 bases from V and 0 bases from J, with 17 bases between. This chain's CDR3 is CASSYVGGAIFSGANVLTF. Written as DNA, the CDR3 is TGTGCCAGCAGTTACGTTGGGGGGGCGATCTTCTCTGGGGCCAACGTCCTGACTTTC.

This clone was observed a few times. The V call is TRBV6-2 or TRBV6-3, the J call TRBJ2-7, with D possibly matching TRBD2 (5 bases). The CDR3 extends over 16 amino acids. V shed 2 bases and J shed 0 bases, with 14 bases lying between them. Germline V CDR1 and CDR2: MNHEY, SVGEGT. This chain's CDR3 is CASSYVMTGSSYEQYF. For the CDR3, the DNA is TGTGCCAGCAGTTACGTGATGACGGGGAGCTCCTACGAGCAGTACTTC.

The chain employs TRBV28 and TRBJ2-5; 7 nucleotides match TRBD2. Germline CDR1 and CDR2: MDHEN and SYDVKM. V gave up 3 bases and J gave up 7 bases; unmatched junction bases: 5. The CDR3 is made up of 13 amino acids. The CDR3 DNA reads as TGTGCCAGCAGTTTCGGAGGGAGGGTGACCCAGTACTTC. It translates to CASSFGGRVTQYF.

V usage is TRBV10-3 and J usage is TRBJ1-2, with 7 positions matching TRBD1. The CDR3 has 14 residues. Germline assignment: CDR1 ENHRY and CDR2 SYGVKD. V shed 4 bases and J 5 bases; nucleotides not matched to a gene: 7. The CDR3 loop reads CAISGRDSTYGYTF. Written as DNA, the CDR3 is TGTGCCATCAGTGGCCGGGACAGCACTTATGGCTACACCTTC.

This chain connects TRBV10-1 to TRBJ1-2; 12 bases line up with TRBD1. The CDR3 totals 15 residues. V trimming: 2 bases; J trimming: 7 bases; junction bases outside the gene matches: 5. Germline CDR1 and CDR2: WNHNN and SYGVQD (reference sequence). CDR3 coding DNA: TGCGCCAGCAGTGAGGGGACAGGGGGCTTTTTTGGCTACACCTTC. Its protein is CASSEGTGGFFGYTF.

This clone was seen only once. This sequence joins TRBV30 and TRBJ2-2, with TRBD1 as a possible D gene (5 bases). With 2 bases removed from V and 6 bases from J, the gap between germline ends came to 7 bases. Germline assignment: CDR1 GTSNPN and CDR2 SVGIG (reference sequence). The CDR3 runs to 12 residues. The CDR3 loop reads CAWSWGPGELFF. In nucleotides, the CDR3 is TGTGCCTGGAGTTGGGGCCCCGGGGAGCTGTTTTTT.

A word on this clone: In the same sample, other DNA sequences code for this CDR3. This sequence joins TRBV5-1 and TRBJ2-5; no firm D call. The CDR3 loop spans 13 amino acids. The germline gives CDR1 SGHRS, CDR2 YFSETQ. V lost 5 bases and J lost 2, with 10 bases in between. The CDR3 DNA sequence: TGCGCCAGCAGTTTTAACTCTCAAGAGACCCAGTACTTC. It is translated as CASSFNSQETQYF.

The V call is TRBV25-1, the J call TRBJ2-3; possible D gene TRBD2, 5 bases. Trimming cost V 5 bases and J 4 bases, with 16 bases left between them. This CDR3 is built from 15 residues. The germline V gene has CDR1 MGHDK and CDR2 SYGVNS. The CDR3 nucleotides read TGTGCCAGCAGTAAGGACTCGTTCGGGGCAGATACGCAGTATTTT. It codes for CASSKDSFGADTQYF.

The V call is TRBV6-5, the J call TRBJ2-7; 7 nucleotides line up with TRBD1. The V gene end was trimmed by 5 bases and the J gene end by 3 bases; junction bases not matched to a gene: 4. CDR3 length: 13 amino acids. Germline-derived CDR1 and CDR2 are MNHEY and SVGAGI. CDR3 nucleotide sequence: TGTGCCAGCAGTAGGGACAGCCACTACGAGCAGTACTTC. Translation gives CASSRDSHYEQYF.

The chain joins TRBV7-2 to TRBJ1-1; D is perhaps TRBD1 (6 bases). The germline V gene encodes CDR1 SGHTA and CDR2 FQGNSA. The CDR3 sequence is 14 residues long. Trimming removed 5 bases from V and 6 bases from J, with 16 bases in between. The CDR3 protein is CASSLTGQGPEAFF. The CDR3 DNA is TGTGCCAGCAGCCTCACGGGGCAGGGGCCTGAAGCTTTCTTT.

The rearrangement links TRBV2 to TRBJ1-5, with unresolved D. The germline CDR1 and CDR2 sequences are SNHLY and FYNNEI. Trimming removed 7 bases from V and 7 bases from J, with 14 bases in between. This CDR3 has 13 residues. Here the CDR3 reads CASTVSQAQPQHF. The CDR3 region has the DNA TGTGCCAGCACCGTGAGTCAAGCCCAGCCCCAGCATTTT.

The chain links TRBV2 to TRBJ2-1, with 8 nucleotides matching TRBD1. CDR3 length: 14 amino acids. The ends lost 3 bases at V and 7 bases at J; junction bases unmatched: 5. CDR1 and CDR2 (germline): SNHLY, FYNNEI. The CDR3 DNA reads as TGTGCCAGCAGTGACAGGGGGCGCGGTAATGAGCAGTTCTTC. Translated, it gives CASSDRGRGNEQFF.

This chain uses TRBV7-9 with TRBJ2-5, with D maybe TRBD1 (5 bases). This CDR3 spans 13 amino acids. CDR1 and CDR2 from the germline V gene are SEHNR and FQNEAQ (reference sequence). The V end was cut by 0 bases, the J end by 5 bases, with 7 bases between. The chain's CDR3 is CASSLAGVETQYF. Written as DNA, the CDR3 is TGTGCCAGCAGCTTAGCAGGGGTGGAGACCCAGTACTTC. Supplemented by reference TRBV7-9 and TRBJ2-5, the full variable domain reads DTGVSQNPRHKITKRGQNVTFRCDPISEHNRLYWYRQTLGQGPEFLTYFQNEAQLEKSRLLSDRFSAERPKGSFSTLEIQRTEQGDSAMYLCASSLAGVETQYFGPGTRLLVL.

The CDR3 DNA reads as TGCGCCAGCAGCCCGGACAGGGGGATCTATGGCTACACCTTC. This translates into CASSPDRGIYGYTF. This rearrangement joins TRBV5-1 to TRBJ1-2, with 10 bases that match TRBD1. The CDR3 runs 14 residues. CDR1 and CDR2 from the germline V gene are SGHRS and YFSETQ. V lost 4 bases to trimming and J lost 4 bases; unmatched junction nucleotides: 4.